This T cell receptor beta chain was recovered during a study of blood T cell repertoires in COVID-19. Study members were between about 18 and 95 years old and lived in over 20 US regions. Cohort assignment relied on participant-reported clinical history. Sequencing used immunoSEQ multiplex PCR; TCRdb keeps in-frame clones, though not all of them. This table has over 100,000 clones, 65% to 85% appearing once. Sequences were obtained from PBMCs or T cells enriched from blood (not recorded which). The TCR originated in a woman younger than 45 who had recovered from COVID-19.

The CDR3 bases are TGTGCCAGCAGTTACCTTAATGAAAAACTGTTTTTT. Translating gives CASSYLNEKLFF. The J gene is TRBJ1-4, the V gene TRBV6-5; D is ambiguous. The V and J ends lost 2 bases and 4 bases respectively, with 2 bases between them. This CDR3 spans 12 amino acids. The germline V gene has CDR1 MNHEY and CDR2 SVGAGI.